The rows below give T cell receptor beta chains drawn from one sample of a study of cytomegalovirus exposure and HLA in healthy donors. TCRdb keeps only in-frame clones here, not all; method: immunoSEQ multiplex PCR. The sample carries some 120,000 clones, 65% to 75% recorded once. Sequencing was carried out using PBMCs. These receptors came from a woman in her fifties or sixties in good health and CMV-seropositive. The CDR3 runs from the conserved cysteine through the conserved F or W. D genes are given only for firm matches. Some rows mark clone size as missing; the rest say once, few, many or name a class of expanded clone.

clone_size: once
d_call: -
v_call: TRBV6-5
j_call: TRBJ1-5
cdr3_aa: CASRQTPGWPQHF
cdr3_nt: TGTGCCAGCAGACAGACCCCCGGTTGGCCCCAGCATTTT

clone_size: -
d_call: -
v_call: TRBV7-8
j_call: TRBJ2-6
cdr3_aa: CSSSSPGSGANVLTF
cdr3_nt: TGTTCCAGCAGCTCCCCAGGGTCTGGGGCCAACGTCCTGACTTTC

clone_size: -
d_call: TRBD1
v_call: TRBV19
j_call: TRBJ1-2
cdr3_aa: CASSIQGGLYGYTF
cdr3_nt: TGTGCCAGTAGTATTCAGGGGGGTCTCTATGGCTACACCTTC

clone_size: -
d_call: -
v_call: TRBV7-9
j_call: TRBJ2-7
cdr3_aa: CASSARTGDGSYEQYF
cdr3_nt: TGTGCCAGCAGCGCCCGTACGGGGGATGGGTCCTACGAGCAGTACTTC

clone_size: -
d_call: -
v_call: TRBV7-8
j_call: TRBJ2-1
cdr3_aa: CASSLWGRGPVRDRYNEQFF
cdr3_nt: TGTGCCAGCAGCTTATGGGGGCGCGGGCCCGTCCGGGACCGCTACAATGAGCAGTTCTTC

clone_size: -
d_call: TRBD1
v_call: TRBV30
j_call: TRBJ1-2
cdr3_aa: CAYDPSTGGLDGYTF
cdr3_nt: TGTGCCTACGATCCCTCGACAGGGGGGCTTGATGGCTACACCTTC

clone_size: -
d_call: TRBD2
v_call: TRBV27
j_call: TRBJ2-3
cdr3_aa: CASSSPGLADDTQYF
cdr3_nt: TGTGCCAGCAGTTCCCCAGGACTAGCGGATGATACGCAGTATTTT

clone_size: -
d_call: -
v_call: TRBV7-7
j_call: TRBJ2-5
cdr3_aa: CASSFSGGSETQYF
cdr3_nt: TGTGCCAGCAGCTTTAGTGGGGGCTCAGAGACCCAGTACTTC

clone_size: -
d_call: -
v_call: TRBV11-2
j_call: TRBJ2-1
cdr3_aa: CASSWVPGDDEQFF
cdr3_nt: TGTGCCAGCAGCTGGGTACCGGGGGATGATGAGCAGTTCTTC

clone_size: few
d_call: TRBD1
v_call: TRBV5-1
j_call: TRBJ1-3
cdr3_aa: CASSDDRGGNTIYF
cdr3_nt: TGCGCCAGCAGCGACGACAGGGGTGGAAACACCATATATTTT

clone_size: -
d_call: -
v_call: TRBV27
j_call: TRBJ1-3
cdr3_aa: CASSLAVGNTIYF
cdr3_nt: TGTGCCAGCAGTTTAGCGGTCGGAAACACCATATATTTT

clone_size: -
d_call: TRBD1
v_call: TRBV2
j_call: TRBJ2-2
cdr3_aa: CASSDRGRRTGELFF
cdr3_nt: TGTGCCAGCAGTGACAGGGGGCGTAGGACCGGGGAGCTGTTTTTT

clone_size: -
d_call: -
v_call: TRBV4-3
j_call: TRBJ2-3
cdr3_aa: CASSQELASTDTQYF
cdr3_nt: TGCGCCAGCAGCCAAGAGTTAGCGAGCACAGATACGCAGTATTTT

clone_size: -
d_call: TRBD1
v_call: TRBV10-3
j_call: TRBJ1-2
cdr3_aa: CAISAPGQGAPGYTF
cdr3_nt: TGTGCCATCAGTGCACCGGGACAGGGGGCGCCGGGCTACACCTTC

clone_size: -
d_call: -
v_call: TRBV14
j_call: TRBJ2-7
cdr3_aa: CASSHIPYEQYF
cdr3_nt: TGTGCCAGCAGCCATATCCCCTACGAGCAGTACTTC

clone_size: -
d_call: TRBD2
v_call: TRBV10-3
j_call: TRBJ2-3
cdr3_aa: CAISERTSGGQTDTQYF
cdr3_nt: TGTGCCATCAGTGAGCGTACTAGCGGGGGCCAGACAGATACGCAGTATTTT

clone_size: -
d_call: TRBD2
v_call: TRBV18
j_call: TRBJ2-1
cdr3_aa: CASSPRPSGGADNEQFF
cdr3_nt: TGTGCCAGCTCACCAAGGCCTAGCGGGGGGGCAGACAATGAGCAGTTCTTC

clone_size: -
d_call: -
v_call: TRBV7-2
j_call: TRBJ1-1
cdr3_aa: CASSRTKGVTEAFF
cdr3_nt: TGTGCCAGCAGCCGAACCAAAGGGGTAACTGAAGCTTTCTTT

clone_size: few
d_call: TRBD2
v_call: TRBV4-3
j_call: TRBJ2-1
cdr3_aa: CASSQGGSGANEQFF
cdr3_nt: TGCGCCAGCAGCCAAGGGGGTAGCGGGGCTAATGAGCAGTTCTTC

clone_size: -
d_call: -
v_call: TRBV2
j_call: TRBJ2-5
cdr3_aa: CASSPQETQYF
cdr3_nt: TGTGCCAGCAGTCCTCAAGAGACCCAGTACTTC

clone_size: -
d_call: -
v_call: TRBV5-4
j_call: TRBJ1-1
cdr3_aa: CASSSGPRTEAFF
cdr3_nt: TGTGCCAGCAGTAGCGGGCCACGAACTGAAGCTTTCTTT

clone_size: -
d_call: TRBD2
v_call: TRBV4-1
j_call: TRBJ2-1
cdr3_aa: CASSPGGSGGYNEQFF
cdr3_nt: TGCGCCAGCAGCCCCGGTGGTAGCGGGGGCTACAATGAGCAGTTCTTC

clone_size: once
d_call: -
v_call: TRBV5-1
j_call: TRBJ1-2
cdr3_aa: CASSRESTWSGYTF
cdr3_nt: TGCGCCAGCAGCAGGGAGAGTACCTGGTCGGGCTACACCTTC

clone_size: -
d_call: TRBD1
v_call: TRBV29-1
j_call: TRBJ2-7
cdr3_aa: CSAAGGQGGDEQYF
cdr3_nt: TGCAGCGCCGCAGGGGGACAGGGGGGCGACGAGCAGTACTTC

clone_size: -
d_call: TRBD1
v_call: TRBV6-1
j_call: TRBJ2-1
cdr3_aa: CATIRTDRGSDEQFF
cdr3_nt: TGTGCCACCATTCGGACGGACAGGGGATCCGATGAGCAGTTCTTC

clone_size: -
d_call: -
v_call: TRBV7-9
j_call: TRBJ2-7
cdr3_aa: CASTGLGGIREQYF
cdr3_nt: TGTGCCAGCACCGGGTTGGGGGGAATCCGCGAGCAGTACTTC

clone_size: -
d_call: TRBD1
v_call: TRBV13
j_call: TRBJ1-2
cdr3_aa: CASNKDREFYGYTF
cdr3_nt: TGTGCCAGCAACAAGGACAGGGAGTTCTATGGCTACACCTTC

clone_size: -
d_call: -
v_call: TRBV7-2
j_call: TRBJ2-3
cdr3_aa: CASSSQGGPDTQYF
cdr3_nt: TGTGCCAGCAGCTCCCAGGGGGGCCCAGATACGCAGTATTTT

clone_size: -
d_call: -
v_call: TRBV9
j_call: TRBJ1-6
cdr3_aa: CASSVGNESPLHF
cdr3_nt: TGTGCCAGCAGCGTAGGAAATGAGTCACCCCTCCACTTT

clone_size: -
d_call: -
v_call: TRBV7-8
j_call: TRBJ2-1
cdr3_aa: CASSSPGSEQFF
cdr3_nt: TGTGCCAGCAGCTCTCCGGGGTCTGAGCAGTTCTTC

clone_size: once
d_call: TRBD2
v_call: TRBV18
j_call: TRBJ2-1
cdr3_aa: CASSPSRGGNEQFF
cdr3_nt: TGTGCCAGCTCACCATCGCGGGGGGGCAATGAGCAGTTCTTC

clone_size: few
d_call: TRBD1
v_call: TRBV6-1
j_call: TRBJ2-6
cdr3_aa: CASSEYGTGTSGANVLTF
cdr3_nt: TGTGCCAGCAGTGAGTATGGGACAGGGACTTCTGGGGCCAACGTCCTGACTTTC

clone_size: -
d_call: -
v_call: TRBV21-1
j_call: TRBJ2-7
cdr3_aa: CASSKAWTGTYEQYF
cdr3_nt: TGTGCCAGCAGCAAAGCCTGGACTGGGACCTACGAGCAGTACTTC

clone_size: once
d_call: TRBD2
v_call: TRBV7-2
j_call: TRBJ2-3
cdr3_aa: CARSPILAGGGATQYF
cdr3_nt: TGTGCCCGCAGCCCCATCCTAGCGGGGGGCGGGGCTACGCAGTATTTT

clone_size: -
d_call: -
v_call: TRBV6-1
j_call: TRBJ1-2
cdr3_aa: CASSENVETGYTF
cdr3_nt: TGTGCCAGCAGTGAAAACGTGGAGACGGGCTACACCTTC

clone_size: once
d_call: TRBD2
v_call: TRBV6-1
j_call: TRBJ2-1
cdr3_aa: CASWTGGPNEQFF
cdr3_nt: TGTGCCAGCTGGACGGGGGGGCCAAATGAGCAGTTCTTC

clone_size: -
d_call: -
v_call: TRBV1
j_call: TRBJ1-1
cdr3_aa: CTSSQDRAPGHGNTEAFF
cdr3_nt: TGCACCAGCAGCCAAGATCGAGCCCCGGGACACGGTAACACTGAAGCTTTCTTT

clone_size: few
d_call: -
v_call: TRBV7-9
j_call: TRBJ1-3
cdr3_aa: CATLPGNTIYF
cdr3_nt: TGTGCCACCCTACCCGGAAACACCATATATTTT

clone_size: -
d_call: TRBD1
v_call: TRBV5-6
j_call: TRBJ2-5
cdr3_aa: CASAGTGLETQYF
cdr3_nt: TGTGCCAGCGCCGGGACAGGGTTAGAGACCCAGTACTTC

clone_size: -
d_call: -
v_call: TRBV27
j_call: TRBJ2-2
cdr3_aa: CASSPSGTGELFF
cdr3_nt: TGTGCCAGCAGCCCATCGGGCACCGGGGAGCTGTTTTTT

clone_size: -
d_call: -
v_call: TRBV18
j_call: TRBJ1-5
cdr3_aa: CASSPSGDQPQHF
cdr3_nt: TGTGCCAGCTCACCCTCGGGGGATCAGCCCCAGCATTTT

clone_size: -
d_call: TRBD1
v_call: TRBV5-4
j_call: TRBJ2-1
cdr3_aa: CASSPTLTGGEQFF
cdr3_nt: TGTGCCAGCAGCCCTACACTGACAGGGGGGGAGCAGTTCTTC

clone_size: -
d_call: TRBD2
v_call: TRBV7-2
j_call: TRBJ2-3
cdr3_aa: CASSPRTSGVFSTDTQYF
cdr3_nt: TGTGCCAGCAGCCCCAGGACTAGCGGGGTATTTAGCACAGATACGCAGTATTTT

clone_size: few
d_call: TRBD1
v_call: TRBV11-3
j_call: TRBJ1-6
cdr3_aa: CASSLEGQLNSPLHF
cdr3_nt: TGTGCCAGCAGCTTAGAGGGACAGCTGAATTCACCCCTCCACTTT

clone_size: -
d_call: TRBD1
v_call: TRBV5-1
j_call: TRBJ1-1
cdr3_aa: CASSLGRGLEAFF
cdr3_nt: TGCGCCAGCAGCTTGGGAAGGGGGCTTGAAGCTTTCTTT

clone_size: -
d_call: -
v_call: TRBV9
j_call: TRBJ2-5
cdr3_aa: CASSVAQGRAETQYF
cdr3_nt: TGTGCCAGCAGCGTAGCGCAGGGTCGGGCAGAGACCCAGTACTTC

clone_size: few
d_call: TRBD1
v_call: TRBV20-1
j_call: TRBJ1-1
cdr3_aa: CSASLQGRAFF
cdr3_nt: TGCAGTGCTAGTTTACAGGGGAGAGCTTTCTTT

clone_size: -
d_call: -
v_call: TRBV18
j_call: TRBJ2-5
cdr3_aa: CASSPRQEETQYF
cdr3_nt: TGTGCCAGCTCACCAAGACAGGAAGAGACCCAGTACTTC

clone_size: -
d_call: TRBD2
v_call: TRBV13
j_call: TRBJ2-7
cdr3_aa: CASSFSEAGGHEQYF
cdr3_nt: TGTGCCAGCAGCTTTTCCGAGGCGGGGGGGCATGAGCAGTACTTC